Presented here are 14 T cell receptor beta chains from one specimen sequenced in a study of cytomegalovirus exposure and HLA in healthy donors. Both 60 Vbeta primers and 13 Jbeta primers went into the PCR. Clones were read by immunoSEQ multiplex PCR, and TCRdb kept only the in-frame ones, dropping some. In the table there are 150,000 or so clones, around three quarters of which are singletons. Sequencing used PBMCs. These receptors all come from a male donor in good health and CMV-seronegative.

This chain joins TRBV4-1 and TRBJ1-2; D unresolved. Germline V lookup: CDR1 MGHRA, CDR2 YSYEKL. This CDR3 is built from 14 residues. V was cut by 6 bases and J by 0 bases, with 11 bases left in between. The CDR3 loop reads CASRREGANYGYTF. The CDR3 DNA reads as TGCGCCAGCAGGCGCGAGGGAGCTAACTATGGCTACACCTTC.

The chain carries TRBV7-9 and TRBJ1-6; D ambiguous. The germline gives CDR1 SEHNR, CDR2 FQNEAQ (reference sequence). V was shortened by 6 bases and J by 7 bases, with 13 bases between the two germline ends. The CDR3 extends over 14 amino acids. CDR3 in amino acids: CASSELFSNSPLHF. The CDR3 DNA follows: TGTGCCAGCAGTGAGTTGTTTTCCAATTCACCCCTCCACTTT.

The chain uses TRBV5-4 and TRBJ1-1; 10 nucleotides agree with TRBD1. CDR3 length: 15 residues. Germline trimming cut 3 bases from V and 3 bases from J; bases unmatched to any gene: 5. CDR1 and CDR2 from the germline V gene are SGHNT and YYREEE (reference sequence). CDR3 nucleotide sequence: TGTGCCAGCAGCTCCGAGACAGGGGGCTACACTGAAGCTTTCTTT. Protein sequence: CASSSETGGYTEAFF.

This chain joins TRBV28 and TRBJ1-2; D is perhaps TRBD1 (5 bases). This CDR3 has 15 residues. Germline assignment: CDR1 MDHEN and CDR2 SYDVKM. V was shortened by 4 bases and J by 7 bases, with 19 bases between the two germline ends. The CDR3 protein is CASSSGGTGDFGYTF. Here the CDR3 DNA reads TGTGCCAGCAGTTCAGGCGGGACTGGGGATTTTGGCTACACCTTC.

The V and J genes are TRBV6-5 and TRBJ2-7; tentative D call: TRBD2 (5 bases). Germline V gives CDR1 MNHEY, CDR2 SVGAGI. The CDR3 extends over 13 amino acids. The germline V and J ends were trimmed by 6 bases and 1 base, with 10 bases remaining between them. The CDR3 here is CASRDGISYEQYF. For the CDR3, the DNA is TGTGCCAGCAGGGACGGGATTTCCTACGAGCAGTACTTC.

The CDR3 reads CSVRVNTEAFF. CDR3 DNA: TGCAGCGTACGGGTTAACACTGAAGCTTTCTTT. V and J are TRBV29-1 and TRBJ1-1; D is uncertain. The ends were cut back, 6 bases at V and 2 bases at J, with 7 bases in the middle. In germline, CDR1 is SQVTM, CDR2 ANQGSEA. The CDR3 consists of 11 residues.

The gene calls are TRBV6-5 and TRBJ1-2; no firm D call. The CDR3 sequence is 14 residues long. The germline gives CDR1 MNHEY, CDR2 SVGAGI. The V and J ends lost 3 bases and 0 bases respectively, with 8 bases between them. CDR3 residues: CASSYTASNYGYTF. Here the CDR3 DNA reads TGTGCCAGCAGTTATACAGCTTCTAACTATGGCTACACCTTC.

This sequence joins TRBV19 and TRBJ2-3; 8 bases fit TRBD1. The CDR3 loop spans 14 amino acids. The germline CDR1 and CDR2 sequences are LNHDA and SQIVND (reference sequence). V gave up 6 bases and J gave up 7 bases; unmatched junction bases: 9. In DNA, the CDR3 is TGTGCCAGTAGCGAATCAGGGGGCGAAAATACGCAGTATTTT. Its protein product is CASSESGGENTQYF.

The chain uses TRBV9 and TRBJ2-1, with D possibly being TRBD1 (6 bases). This CDR3 has 15 residues. V was trimmed by 2 bases and J by 2 bases, leaving 11 bases between them. Germline V CDR1 and CDR2: SGDLS, YYNGEE. CDR3 region: CASSVSGDPYNEQFF. In DNA, the CDR3 is TGTGCCAGCAGCGTCTCAGGGGATCCCTACAATGAGCAGTTCTTC.

The CDR3 bases are TGTGCCTGGAGTCCCGACAGGTCCATGAACACTGAAGCTTTCTTT. Translating gives CAWSPDRSMNTEAFF. The chain carries TRBV30 and TRBJ1-1; possibly TRBD1 for D (6 bases). This CDR3 contains 15 residues. Trimming stripped 2 bases from V and 0 bases from J, with 13 bases between. Germline CDR1 and CDR2: GTSNPN and SVGIG (reference sequence).

The chain has TRBV10-3 and TRBJ2-2; 7 nucleotides align to TRBD1. CDR1 and CDR2 from the germline V gene are ENHRY and SYGVKD. The CDR3 totals 13 residues. The J segment lost 4 bases and the V segment lost 6 bases, leaving 2 bases of the junction unmatched. The CDR3 loop is CAIRQGSTGELFF. Here the CDR3 DNA reads TGTGCCATCAGACAGGGGTCCACCGGGGAGCTGTTTTTT.

This clone showed up just once. This chain joins TRBV4-3 and TRBJ1-2, with D unresolved. CDR1 and CDR2 (germline): LGHNA, YSLEER. Between the trimmed V and J ends, which lost 0 bases and 3 bases, there was a span of 5 bases. The CDR3 spans 13 residues. The CDR3 is CASSQDPDYGYTF. For the CDR3, the DNA is TGCGCCAGCAGCCAAGATCCGGACTATGGCTACACCTTC.

This clone has a handful of counts. The V call is TRBV11-2, the J call TRBJ2-5, with TRBD2 matching 9 bases. V lost 5 bases and J lost 9; bases outside the gene matches: 16. The length of the CDR3 is 16 residues. Germline V CDR1 and CDR2: SGHAT, FQNNGV. CDR3: CASSLTLASGEGAQYF. The CDR3 DNA follows: TGTGCCAGCAGCCTCACCCTTGCTAGCGGGGAAGGGGCCCAGTACTTC.

This rearrangement joins TRBV30 to TRBJ1-1; no firm D call. CDR1 is GTSNPN and CDR2 is SVGIG in the germline V gene (reference sequence). This CDR3 region has 13 residues. The ends were cut back, 2 bases at V and 6 bases at J, with 13 bases in the middle. Here the CDR3 DNA reads TGTGCCTGGAGTCTTGCAGGTCAGGCTGAAGCTTTCTTT. Translating gives CAWSLAGQAEAFF.